These 18 T cell receptor beta chains came from one sample sequenced in a study of blood T cell repertoires in COVID-19. Sequencing was performed with immunoSEQ multiplex PCR; in TCRdb, only in-frame clones are kept and a portion is missing. This sample has about 180,000 clones, with about 81% found just once. The specimen was peripheral blood. The source of these receptors is a woman in her 70s with acute or convalescent COVID-19.

The V call is TRBV5-1, the J call TRBJ2-5; 11 bases match TRBD2. CDR3 length: 15 residues. The junction had 7 bases not matched to a gene; V was cut back by 4 bases and J by 5 bases. The V gene's germline CDR1 is SGHRS and CDR2 YFSETQ. In DNA form, the CDR3 reads TGCGCCAGCAGCGTGGTAGCGGGGGGGGACGAGACCCAGTACTTC. It codes for CASSVVAGGDETQYF. Variable domain in full (rest from reference TRBV5-1 and TRBJ2-5): KAGVTQTPRYLIKTRGQQVTLSCSPISGHRSVSWYQQTPGQGLQFLFEYFSETQRNKGNFPGRFSGRQFSNSRSEMNVSTLELGDSALYLCASSVVAGGDETQYFGPGTRLLVL.

This chain links TRBV7-9 with TRBJ1-1, with no clear D. The CDR3 extends over 12 amino acids. The germline CDR1 and CDR2 sequences are SEHNR and FQNEAQ (reference sequence). Trimming pared 2 bases from V and 6 bases from J, leaving 7 bases between. The CDR3 loop reads CASSLFNSEAFF. CDR3 sequence (DNA): TGTGCCAGCAGCTTATTCAATTCTGAAGCTTTCTTT. Based on the CDR3 plus reference TRBV7-9 and TRBJ1-1, the full variable domain is DTGVSQNPRHKITKRGQNVTFRCDPISEHNRLYWYRQTLGQGPEFLTYFQNEAQLEKSRLLSDRFSAERPKGSFSTLEIQRTEQGDSAMYLCASSLFNSEAFFGQGTRLTVV.

The chain recombines TRBV12-5 with TRBJ1-1, with D possibly matching TRBD1 (5 bases). Looked up from germline, CDR1 is LGHNT and CDR2 is FRNRAP. This CDR3 has 13 residues. Trimming shortened V by 4 bases and J by 6 bases, and 12 bases separated the two germline ends. CDR3 sequence (DNA): TGTGCTAGTGGTTCAGGGTCTAAATCTGAAGCTTTCTTT. Translation gives CASGSGSKSEAFF.

This sequence joins TRBV5-1 and TRBJ2-2, with D possibly matching TRBD1 (8 bases). Germline V gives CDR1 SGHRS, CDR2 YFSETQ. The CDR3 sequence is 16 residues long. V was trimmed by 2 bases and J by 3 bases, leaving 14 bases between them. Written as DNA, the CDR3 is TGCGCCAGCAGCTTACAGGGGGGGCGTCACACCGGGGAGCTGTTTTTT. This gives the protein CASSLQGGRHTGELFF.

V usage is TRBV5-6 and J usage is TRBJ1-3, with D perhaps matching TRBD1 (5 bases). The CDR3 has 16 amino acids. Germline assignment: CDR1 SGHDT and CDR2 YYEEEE. V was pared by 0 bases and J by 2 bases, with 12 bases between. CDR3 loop: CASSLEWQGTGNTIYF. CDR3 nucleotides: TGTGCCAGCAGCTTGGAATGGCAGGGAACTGGAAACACCATATATTTT.

J is TRBJ1-1 and V is TRBV30; 9 bases line up with TRBD1. Germline V gene lookup returns CDR1 GTSNPN and CDR2 SVGIG (reference sequence). This CDR3 region has 17 residues. V trimming: 1 base; J trimming: 3 bases; junction bases outside the gene matches: 12. The CDR3 spells CAWSDGTGMYLDTEAFF. DNA for the CDR3: TGTGCCTGGAGTGATGGGACAGGGATGTACCTTGACACTGAAGCTTTCTTT.

The chain recombines TRBV3-1 (or the pseudogene TRBV3-2) with TRBJ2-6; tentative D call: TRBD1 (5 bases). The CDR3 covers 16 residues. V lost 5 bases and J 4 bases, leaving 15 bases between the germline ends. From germline, CDR1 is LGHDT and CDR2 YNNKEL (reference sequence). The CDR3 region is CASSSARATGANVLTF. CDR3 coding DNA: TGTGCCAGCAGCTCAGCCAGGGCTACAGGGGCCAACGTCCTGACTTTC.

This clone appeared a few times. The chain couples TRBV7-2 to TRBJ2-7; 13 bases match TRBD2. This CDR3 contains 15 residues. Germline CDR1 SGHTA, CDR2 FQGNSA. The V segment lost 5 bases and the J segment 4 bases; nucleotides outside the gene matches: 5. The CDR3 bases are TGTGCCAGCAGCCCTGAACTAGCGGGGGGGTACGAGCAGTACTTC. Its protein product is CASSPELAGGYEQYF.

The V gene is TRBV19, the J gene TRBJ1-4; 7 nucleotides line up with TRBD1. The CDR3 is 13 amino acids. Germline lookup yields CDR1 LNHDA and CDR2 SQIVND (reference sequence). Trimming took 10 bases from V and 7 from J; bases not matched to a gene: 9. CDR3 residues: CATAQGRSEKLFF. Written as DNA, the CDR3 is TGTGCCACCGCACAGGGGAGGAGTGAAAAACTGTTTTTT.

Written as DNA, the CDR3 is TGTGCCAGCTCACCCTTAAGCCAGGGACAGCCCCAGCATTTT. This sequence encodes CASSPLSQGQPQHF. The chain uses TRBV18 and TRBJ1-5, with D possibly matching TRBD1 (5 bases). CDR3 length equals 14 residues. Trimming removed 3 bases at V and 7 bases at J, with 13 bases between. Germline lookup yields CDR1 KGHSH and CDR2 LQKENI.

V and J are TRBV7-3 and TRBJ2-5; 9 bases map to TRBD2. V lost 2 bases and J lost 1; bases outside the gene matches: 2. CDR3 length equals 15 residues. Germline CDR1 reads SGHTA; CDR2 reads FQGTGA. CDR3 amino acids: CASSLLAGRQETQYF. CDR3 nucleotides: TGTGCCAGCAGCTTACTAGCGGGGCGCCAAGAGACCCAGTACTTC.

The rearrangement links TRBV10-3 to TRBJ2-1, with D perhaps matching TRBD1 (7 bases). This CDR3 has 17 amino acids. Germline CDR1 ENHRY, CDR2 SYGVKD. V lost 6 bases to trimming and J lost 0 bases, with 18 bases between them. The CDR3 sequence is CAIRDTGGGFSYNEQFF. In DNA form, the CDR3 reads TGTGCCATCAGGGATACCGGAGGGGGCTTCTCCTACAATGAGCAGTTCTTC.

The chain uses TRBV5-5 and TRBJ1-3; 7 bases match TRBD1. Germline V CDR1 and CDR2: SGHKS, YYEKEE (reference sequence). The CDR3 has 16 residues. Unmatched junction bases numbered 10, after V lost 4 bases and J lost 3 bases. CDR3 loop: CASSRRGGLNGNTIYF. The CDR3 DNA reads as TGTGCCAGCAGCCGTCGAGGGGGCCTAAATGGAAACACCATATATTTT. The complete variable domain, with remaining parts taken from reference TRBV5-5 and TRBJ1-3, reads DAGVTQSPTHLIKTRGQQVTLRCSPISGHKSVSWYQQVLGQGPQFIFQYYEKEERGRGNFPDRFSARQFPNYSSELNVNALLLGDSALYLCASSRRGGLNGNTIYFGEGSWLTVV.

This sequence joins TRBV19 and TRBJ2-1, with 12 positions matching TRBD2. Trimming cost V 9 bases and J 4 bases; bases outside gene matches: 10. The CDR3 is 16 amino acids. CDR1 LNHDA and CDR2 SQIVND come from the germline V gene (reference sequence). The CDR3 spells CASQTSGSRGYNEQFF. Written as DNA, the CDR3 is TGTGCCAGCCAGACTAGCGGGAGTAGGGGATACAATGAGCAGTTCTTC.

The count of this clone is one. The chain recombines TRBV10-2 with TRBJ1-6; weak D call: TRBD1 (6 bases). Germline V gene lookup returns CDR1 WSHSY and CDR2 SAAADI. The CDR3 is made up of 13 amino acids. V dropped 10 bases and J dropped 11 bases, with 18 bases sitting between them. CDR3 nucleotides: TGCGCCACCCAGAGGGGACAAGGTACACCCCTCCACTTT. Translation: CATQRGQGTPLHF.

V and J are TRBV15 and TRBJ2-7; TRBD1 is a possible D gene (6 bases). CDR1 LNHNV and CDR2 YYDKDF come from the germline V gene (reference sequence). This CDR3 region has 14 residues. V lost 1 base, J lost 6 bases, and 13 bases lay in between. As DNA, the CDR3 is TGTGCCACCAGCAGAGGGGGGCGGTTCGTCGAGCAGTACTTC. It codes for CATSRGGRFVEQYF.

The genes are TRBV28 and TRBJ2-3; 7 bases match TRBD1. The trim removed 4 bases at V and 1 base at J, leaving 8 bases unmatched. Looked up from germline, CDR1 is MDHEN and CDR2 is SYDVKM. The CDR3 has 16 residues. The CDR3 sequence: CASSSISDRGTDTQYF. The CDR3 nucleotides are TGTGCCAGCAGTTCGATTTCAGACAGGGGCACAGATACGCAGTATTTT.

The chain carries TRBV4-2 and TRBJ2-1, with D tentatively TRBD1 (5 bases). The germline V and J ends were trimmed by 0 bases and 0 bases, with 9 bases remaining between them. The CDR3 spans 16 residues. Germline CDR1 LGHNA, CDR2 YNFKEQ. DNA for the CDR3: TGTGCCAGCAGCCAAGAGGGGCTAAGCTCCTACAATGAGCAGTTCTTC. This sequence encodes CASSQEGLSSYNEQFF.